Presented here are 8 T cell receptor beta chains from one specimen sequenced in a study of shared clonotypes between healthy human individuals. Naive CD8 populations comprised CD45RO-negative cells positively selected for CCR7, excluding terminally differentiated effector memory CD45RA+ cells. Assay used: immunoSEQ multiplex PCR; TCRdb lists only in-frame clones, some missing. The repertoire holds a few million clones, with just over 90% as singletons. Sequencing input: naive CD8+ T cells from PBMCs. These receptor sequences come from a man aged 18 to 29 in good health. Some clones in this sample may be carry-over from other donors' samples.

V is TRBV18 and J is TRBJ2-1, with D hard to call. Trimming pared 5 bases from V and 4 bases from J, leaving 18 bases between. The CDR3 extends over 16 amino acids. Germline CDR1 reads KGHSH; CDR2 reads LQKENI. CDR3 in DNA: TGTGCCAGCTCATTTCCGCCCCCCGGCCCATACAATGAGCAGTTCTTC. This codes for CASSFPPPGPYNEQFF. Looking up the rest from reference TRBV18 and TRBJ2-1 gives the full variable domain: NAGVMQNPRHLVRRRGQEARLRCSPMKGHSHVYWYRQLPEEGLKFMVYLQKENIIDESGMPKERFSAEFPKEGPSILRIQQVVRGDSAAYFCASSFPPPGPYNEQFFGPGTRLTVL.

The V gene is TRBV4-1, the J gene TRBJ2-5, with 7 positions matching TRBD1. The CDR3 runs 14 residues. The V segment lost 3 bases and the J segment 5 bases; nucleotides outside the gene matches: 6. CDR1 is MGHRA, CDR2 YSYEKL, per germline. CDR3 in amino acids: CASSHVGGWETQYF. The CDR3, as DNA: TGCGCCAGCAGCCATGTAGGGGGCTGGGAGACCCAGTACTTC.

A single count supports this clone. In nucleotides, the CDR3 is TGCAGCGTTTGGGGGGACAGGGGGATTTACGAGCAGTACTTC. Translated: CSVWGDRGIYEQYF. The genes are TRBV29-1 and TRBJ2-7, with TRBD1 matching 11 bases. The germline CDR1 and CDR2 sequences are SQVTM and ANQGSEA. There are 14 residues in the CDR3. V lost 5 bases to trimming and J lost 4 bases; unmatched junction nucleotides: 7.

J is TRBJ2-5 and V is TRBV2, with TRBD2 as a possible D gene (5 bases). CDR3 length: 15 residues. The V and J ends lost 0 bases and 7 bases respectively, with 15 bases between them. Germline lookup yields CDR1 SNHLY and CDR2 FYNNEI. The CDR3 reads CASSEARAEGGTQYF. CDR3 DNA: TGTGCCAGCAGTGAAGCGCGGGCAGAGGGTGGGACCCAGTACTTC.

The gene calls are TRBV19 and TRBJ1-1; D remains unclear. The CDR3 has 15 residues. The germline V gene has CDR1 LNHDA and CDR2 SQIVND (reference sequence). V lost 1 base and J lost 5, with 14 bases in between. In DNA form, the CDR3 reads TGTGCCAGTAGTATAGTAGAGGGAGTGGGGACTGAAGCTTTCTTT. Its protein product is CASSIVEGVGTEAFF. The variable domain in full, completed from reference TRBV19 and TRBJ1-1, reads DGGITQSPKYLFRKEGQNVTLSCEQNLNHDAMYWYRQDPGQGLRLIYYSQIVNDFQKGDIAEGYSVSREKKESFPLTVTSAQKNPTAFYLCASSIVEGVGTEAFFGQGTRLTVV.

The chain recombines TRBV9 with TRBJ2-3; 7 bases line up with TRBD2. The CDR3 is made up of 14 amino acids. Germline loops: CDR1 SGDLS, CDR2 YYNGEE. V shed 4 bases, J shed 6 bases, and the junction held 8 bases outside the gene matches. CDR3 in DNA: TGTGCCAGCAGCACTAGCGTGGGGCGGGATACGCAGTATTTT. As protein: CASSTSVGRDTQYF.

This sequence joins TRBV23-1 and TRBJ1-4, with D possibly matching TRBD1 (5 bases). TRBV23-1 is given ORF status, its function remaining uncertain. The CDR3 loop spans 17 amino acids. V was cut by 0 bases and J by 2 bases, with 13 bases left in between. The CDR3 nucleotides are TGCGCCAGCAGTCAATCAAGGGGACTGGAGACTAATGAAAAACTGTTTTTT. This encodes CASSQSRGLETNEKLFF.

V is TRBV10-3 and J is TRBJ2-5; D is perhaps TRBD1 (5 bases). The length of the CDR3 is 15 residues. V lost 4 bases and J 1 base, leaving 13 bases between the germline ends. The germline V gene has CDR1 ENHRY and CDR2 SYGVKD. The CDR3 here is CAISARQTPQETQYF. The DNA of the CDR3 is TGTGCCATCAGTGCCAGACAGACCCCCCAAGAGACCCAGTACTTC.